This passage covers 8 T cell receptor beta chains from one sample sequenced in a study of regulatory T cells in long-lasting Graves disease (dated by TCRdb to 2020 to 2023). The library was built by means of multiplex PCR. The sample was run on an Illumina HiSeq 4000. CDR3 regions were amplified by Arm-PCR with iRepertoire HTBI primers to construct TCR beta libraries. Using fastp at Q25 and MiXCR, TCRdb reprocessed the public reads and kept productive beta chains. CDR3 protein sequences are deduplicated, and each keeps its most common genes and DNA. Within this sample are 310,000 or so distinct CDR3 sequences, with approximately 20% of them counted one time only. The top ten constitute 56% of the sample. Reading the label with the study, this specimen's time point is: persistent/refractory GD, antithyroid drugs over 5 years with positive TRAb. For both TCR sequencing and RNA sequencing, RNA was extracted from PBMCs in TRIzol.

Sequencing was performed on peripheral blood mononuclear cells (PBMCs), taken when the disease was refractory, from a patient treated with antithyroid drugs. The receptors come from a female donor with Graves disease.

The chain carries TRBV13 and TRBJ1-1; D is undetermined. The germline CDR1 and CDR2 sequences are PRHDT and FYEKMQ (reference sequence). V dropped 8 bases and J dropped 4 bases, with 14 bases sitting between them. The CDR3 runs to 13 residues. For the CDR3, the DNA is TGTGCCAGCCGGAAGCCTCAGGCCACTGAAGCTTTCTTT. Its translation: CASRKPQATEAFF. The full variable domain, with the rest looked up from reference TRBV13 and TRBJ1-1, is AAGVIQSPRHLIKEKRETATLKCYPIPRHDTVYWYQQGPGQDPQFLISFYEKMQSDKGSIPDRFSAQQFSDYHSELNMSSLELGDSALYFCASRKPQATEAFFGQGTRLTVV.

J is TRBJ1-1 and V is TRBV9; D unclear. The germline V gene encodes CDR1 SGDLS and CDR2 YYNGEE. The CDR3 covers 15 residues. Trimming took off 1 base at V and 1 base at J, with 11 bases between the two ends. The CDR3 DNA reads as TGTGCCAGCAGCGTATCGGCTGTGTCGAACACTGAAGCTTTCTTT. Amino acids: CASSVSAVSNTEAFF.

This clonotype was counted between two and nine times. V usage is TRBV6-9 and J usage is TRBJ1-1; possibly TRBD1 for D (5 bases). This CDR3 has 14 residues. Germline values: CDR1 MNHGY, CDR2 SVAAGI. Trimming pared 3 bases from V and 11 bases from J, leaving 19 bases between. The CDR3, as DNA: TGTGCCAGCAGTTACGTGGGGAGGGGCATTGAGGCTTTCTTT. Its protein is CASSYVGRGIEAFF.

This clonotype was detected only a few times. V usage is TRBV5-1 and J usage is TRBJ1-1, with 8 bases aligning to TRBD1. CDR1 is SGHRS, CDR2 YFSETQ, per germline. The length of the CDR3 is 15 residues. The V segment lost 4 bases and the J segment 2 bases; nucleotides outside the gene matches: 7. The CDR3 nucleotides read TGCGCCAGCAGCCCCGGGACAGGCGATAACACTGAAGCTTTCTTT. It encodes CASSPGTGDNTEAFF.

This clonotype was counted at least ten times. The rearrangement joins TRBV6-1 to TRBJ2-7, with 10 positions matching TRBD2. The V segment lost 6 bases and the J segment 3 bases; nucleotides outside the gene matches: 14. Germline values: CDR1 MNHNS, CDR2 SASEGT. The CDR3 has 17 residues. The CDR3 protein is CASSRSSLAGVFYEQYF. The CDR3 nucleotides read TGTGCCAGCAGCCGGTCCTCTCTAGCGGGAGTCTTCTACGAGCAGTACTTC.

V gene TRBV7-9 combines with J gene TRBJ1-4; no definite D call. The V and J ends lost 1 base and 6 bases respectively, with 12 bases between them. The CDR3 runs 15 residues. Germline V gene sequence: CDR1 SEHNR, CDR2 FQNEAQ (reference sequence). The chain's CDR3 is CASSLGLTRDEKLFF. CDR3 nucleotides: TGTGCCAGCAGCTTAGGCCTCACGAGGGATGAAAAACTGTTTTTT.

This clonotype was seen a handful of times. The chain couples TRBV5-1 to TRBJ1-6; 10 bases align to TRBD1. The CDR3 totals 15 residues. V lost 6 bases, J lost 7 bases, and 7 bases stayed unmatched. The V gene's germline CDR1 is SGHRS and CDR2 YFSETQ. The CDR3: CASTPGQGPNSPLHF. CDR3 coding DNA: TGCGCCAGCACCCCGGGACAGGGGCCGAATTCACCCCTCCACTTT.

At least ten counts were recorded for this clonotype. The CDR3: CASSLGVRPKAHYEQYF. CDR3 DNA sequence: TGTGCCAGCAGCTTAGGAGTTCGACCGAAGGCCCACTACGAGCAGTACTTC. The chain has TRBV11-2 and TRBJ2-7; D not certain. The V end lost 1 base, the J end lost 3 bases, and 19 bases lay between the germline ends. The CDR3 has 17 amino acids. Germline V gives CDR1 SGHAT, CDR2 FQNNGV.